A single T cell receptor (beta chain) is shown here with its context. Its cognate antigen is unknown. In each case, RNA was isolated and then reverse transcribed into cDNA as the sequencing template. The data were produced by immunoSEQ multiplex PCR, yet TCRdb's version contains in-frame clones alone and is incomplete. The repertoire holds some 190,000 clones, 60% seen once, with under 1.2% in the top ten. Germline V gives CDR1 SNHLY, CDR2 FYNNEI. V was trimmed by 6 bases and J by 2 bases, leaving 14 bases between them. The CDR3 sequence is 15 residues long. Described treatment: oral pan-JAK inhibitor, 5-10 mg twice daily. The data are from a study of CD8+ T cells in alopecia areata. Overall study context: Treated patients swallowed 5 to 10 mg of oral tofacitinib twice daily.

Study-wide findings and caveats: Scalp clonality and expanded CD8+ clones among the top 100 fell significantly with tofacitinib. Given one nonresponder, whether baseline CD8+ expansion relates to response remains uncertain. Many expanded lesional clones persisted in scalp and blood during tofacitinib.

J is TRBJ2-1 and V is TRBV2; the D is unclear. The clonotype comes from a human donor with alopecia areata. The specimen comprised CD4+ T cells sorted from blood, sampled at week 24, from a patient treated with tofacitinib. In DNA form, the CDR3 reads TGTGCCAGCAGGCAGGTGGCCTCAACCTACAATGAGCAGTTCTTC. Translation gives CASRQVASTYNEQFF.